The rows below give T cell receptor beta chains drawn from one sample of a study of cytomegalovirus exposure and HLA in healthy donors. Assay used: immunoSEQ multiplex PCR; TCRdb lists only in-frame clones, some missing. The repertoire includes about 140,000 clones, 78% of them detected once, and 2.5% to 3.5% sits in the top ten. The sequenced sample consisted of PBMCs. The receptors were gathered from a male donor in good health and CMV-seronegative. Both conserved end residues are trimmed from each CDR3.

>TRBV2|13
ASSDPSRDTGELF
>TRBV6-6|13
ASTPSAGWDTEAF
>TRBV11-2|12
ASRRSGHLYEQY
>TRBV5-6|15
ASTTNRERRVTGELF
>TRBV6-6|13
ASTLGLAVNQPQH
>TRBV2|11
ASSVTGTDTQY
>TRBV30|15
AWSVEAPGQGNSPLH
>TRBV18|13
ASSPVGQGRAEAF
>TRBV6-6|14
ASSYGAGAMNTEAF
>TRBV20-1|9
SGQLEETQY
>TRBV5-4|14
ASSPRTGTSGNTIY